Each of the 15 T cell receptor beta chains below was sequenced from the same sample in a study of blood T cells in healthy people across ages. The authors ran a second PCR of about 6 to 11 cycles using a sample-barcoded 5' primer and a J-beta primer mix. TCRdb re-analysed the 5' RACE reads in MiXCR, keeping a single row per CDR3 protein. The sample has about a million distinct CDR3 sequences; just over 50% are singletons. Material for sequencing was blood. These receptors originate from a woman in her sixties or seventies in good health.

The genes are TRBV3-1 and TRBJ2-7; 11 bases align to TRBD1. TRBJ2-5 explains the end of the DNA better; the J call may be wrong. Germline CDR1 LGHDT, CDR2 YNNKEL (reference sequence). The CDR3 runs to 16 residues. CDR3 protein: CASSPGTGGVERTQYF. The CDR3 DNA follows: TGTGCCAGCAGCCCTGGGACAGGGGGTGTGGAGAGGACCCAGTACTTC.

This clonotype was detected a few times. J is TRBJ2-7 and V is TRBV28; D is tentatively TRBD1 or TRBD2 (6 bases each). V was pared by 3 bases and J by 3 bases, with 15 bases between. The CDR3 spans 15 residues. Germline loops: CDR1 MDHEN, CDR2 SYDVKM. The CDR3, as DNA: TGTGCCAGCAGTTTCGCCAAGGGGGGCTTCTACGAGCAGTACTTC. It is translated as CASSFAKGGFYEQYF.

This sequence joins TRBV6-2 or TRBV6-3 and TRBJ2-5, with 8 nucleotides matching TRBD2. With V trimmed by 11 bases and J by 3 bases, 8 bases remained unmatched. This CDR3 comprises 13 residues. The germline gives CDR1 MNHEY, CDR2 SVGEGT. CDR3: CAVRGTRKETQYF. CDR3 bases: TGTGCCGTCCGGGGGACTAGGAAAGAGACCCAGTACTTC.

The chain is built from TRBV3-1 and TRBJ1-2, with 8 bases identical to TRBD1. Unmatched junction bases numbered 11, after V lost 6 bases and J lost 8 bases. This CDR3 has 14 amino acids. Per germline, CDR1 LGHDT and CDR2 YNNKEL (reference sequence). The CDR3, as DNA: TGTGCCAGCAGAACCCGGGCAGGGGGCCTGGGCTACACCTTC. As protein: CASRTRAGGLGYTF.

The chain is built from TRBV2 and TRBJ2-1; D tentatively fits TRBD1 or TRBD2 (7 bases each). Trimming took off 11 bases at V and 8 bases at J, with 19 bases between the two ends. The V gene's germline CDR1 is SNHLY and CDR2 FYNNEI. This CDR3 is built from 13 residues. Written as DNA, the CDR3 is TGTGCCTGCCGACAGGGAGGGCTTCATGAGCAGTTCTTC. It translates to CACRQGGLHEQFF. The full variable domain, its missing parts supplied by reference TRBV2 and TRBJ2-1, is EPEVTQTPSHQVTQMGQEVILRCVPISNHLYFYWYRQILGQKVEFLVSFYNNEISEKSEIFDDQFSVERPDGSNFTLKIRSTKLEDSAMYFCACRQGGLHEQFFGPGTRLTVL.

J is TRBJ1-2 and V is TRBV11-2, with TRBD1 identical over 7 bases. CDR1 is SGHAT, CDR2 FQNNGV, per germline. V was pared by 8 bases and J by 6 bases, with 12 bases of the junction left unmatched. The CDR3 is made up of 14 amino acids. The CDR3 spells CASGRDSGGDGYTF. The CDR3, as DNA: TGTGCCAGCGGCCGGGACAGCGGAGGGGATGGCTACACCTTC. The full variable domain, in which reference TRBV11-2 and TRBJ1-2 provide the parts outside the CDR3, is EAGVAQSPRYKIIEKRQSVAFWCNPISGHATLYWYQQILGQGPKLLIQFQNNGVVDDSQLPKDRFSAERLKGVDSTLKIQPAKLEDSAVYLCASGRDSGGDGYTFGSGTRLTVV.

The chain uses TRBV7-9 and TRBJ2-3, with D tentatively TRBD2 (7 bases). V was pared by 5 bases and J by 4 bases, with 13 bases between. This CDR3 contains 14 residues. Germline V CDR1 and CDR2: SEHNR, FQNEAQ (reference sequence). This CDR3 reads CASSVPGGADTQYF. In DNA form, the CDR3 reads TGTGCCAGCAGCGTCCCGGGGGGCGCAGATACGCAGTATTTT.

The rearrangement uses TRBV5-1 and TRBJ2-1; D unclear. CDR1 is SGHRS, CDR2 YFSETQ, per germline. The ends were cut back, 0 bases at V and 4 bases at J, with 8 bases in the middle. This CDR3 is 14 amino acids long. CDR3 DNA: TGCGCCAGCAGCTTGGTCGTCAATTACAATGAGCAGTTCTTC. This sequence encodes CASSLVVNYNEQFF.

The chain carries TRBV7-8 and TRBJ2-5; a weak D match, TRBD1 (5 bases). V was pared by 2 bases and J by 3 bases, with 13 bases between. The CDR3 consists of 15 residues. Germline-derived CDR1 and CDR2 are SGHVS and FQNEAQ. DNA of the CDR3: TGTGCCAGCAGCTTAAGAAGGCGGACAAAAGAGACCCAGTACTTC. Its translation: CASSLRRRTKETQYF.

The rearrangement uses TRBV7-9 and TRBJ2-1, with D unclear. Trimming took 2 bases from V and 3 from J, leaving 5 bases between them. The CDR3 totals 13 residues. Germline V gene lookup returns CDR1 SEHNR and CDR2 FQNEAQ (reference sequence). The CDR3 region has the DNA TGTGCCAGCAGCTTACCACTCTACAATGAGCAGTTCTTC. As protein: CASSLPLYNEQFF.

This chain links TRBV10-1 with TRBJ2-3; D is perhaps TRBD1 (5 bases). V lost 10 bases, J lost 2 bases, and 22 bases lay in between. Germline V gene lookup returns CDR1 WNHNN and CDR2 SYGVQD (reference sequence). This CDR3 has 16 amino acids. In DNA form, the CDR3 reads TGCGCCAACATCCCTGGGGCTGGGTATTACACAGATACGCAGTATTTT. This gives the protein CANIPGAGYYTDTQYF.

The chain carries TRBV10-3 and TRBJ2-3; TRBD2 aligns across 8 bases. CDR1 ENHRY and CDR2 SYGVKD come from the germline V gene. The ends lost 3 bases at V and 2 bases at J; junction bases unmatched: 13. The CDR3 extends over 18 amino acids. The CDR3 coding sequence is TGTGCCATCAGTGATACGGAAGCGGGAGAGCGACACACAGATACGCAGTATTTT. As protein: CAISDTEAGERHTDTQYF.

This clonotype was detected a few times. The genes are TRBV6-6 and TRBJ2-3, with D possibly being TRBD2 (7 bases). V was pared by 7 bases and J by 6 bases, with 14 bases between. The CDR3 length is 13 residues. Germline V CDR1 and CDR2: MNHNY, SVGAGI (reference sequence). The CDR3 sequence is CASTRGAIDTQYF. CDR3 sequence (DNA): TGTGCCAGCACTCGGGGGGCCATTGATACGCAGTATTTT.

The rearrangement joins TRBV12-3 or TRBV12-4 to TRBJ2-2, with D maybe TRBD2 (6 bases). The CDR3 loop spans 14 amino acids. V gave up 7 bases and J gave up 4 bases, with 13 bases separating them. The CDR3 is CASTAGRPTGELFF. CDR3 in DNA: TGTGCCAGCACCGCCGGGAGACCCACCGGGGAGCTGTTTTTT.

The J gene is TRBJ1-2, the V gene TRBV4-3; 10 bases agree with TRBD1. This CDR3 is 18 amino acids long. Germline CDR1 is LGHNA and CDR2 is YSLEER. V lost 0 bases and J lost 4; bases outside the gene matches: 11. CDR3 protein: CASSQDWGQGSLSYGYTF. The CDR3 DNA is TGCGCCAGCAGCCAAGATTGGGGACAGGGGAGTTTGTCCTATGGCTACACCTTC.